Included here is one T cell receptor beta chain sequence, with context. Its antigen is as yet unknown. TCRdb keeps only in-frame clones here, not all; method: immunoSEQ multiplex PCR. Of 100,000 to 150,000 clones listed, 80% to 90% are singletons. This sample was taken from a study of cytomegalovirus exposure and HLA in healthy donors. About the research overall: The same platform was used for the 120 or so validation repertoires as for the approximately 730 first-cohort repertoires, as reported in a later analysis. Points from the study as a whole: Researchers counted 164 TCR beta chains as cytomegalovirus-associated. First-cohort TCR clusters tended to co-occur in the 130 or so validation repertoires, a later analysis found.

Germline values: CDR1 SNHLY, CDR2 FYNNEI. The CDR3 extends over 15 amino acids. Losses at the gene ends were 4 bases for V and 6 bases for J; bases not matched to a gene: 9. This receptor was taken from a woman between 18 and 30 years old in good health and CMV-seronegative. This chain uses TRBV2 with TRBJ1-1; 9 nucleotides match TRBD1. Sample: PBMCs. Here the CDR3 DNA reads TGTGCCAGCAGTGCGGCTAGGACAGGGGTTTCTGAAGCTTTCTTT. It codes for CASSAARTGVSEAFF.